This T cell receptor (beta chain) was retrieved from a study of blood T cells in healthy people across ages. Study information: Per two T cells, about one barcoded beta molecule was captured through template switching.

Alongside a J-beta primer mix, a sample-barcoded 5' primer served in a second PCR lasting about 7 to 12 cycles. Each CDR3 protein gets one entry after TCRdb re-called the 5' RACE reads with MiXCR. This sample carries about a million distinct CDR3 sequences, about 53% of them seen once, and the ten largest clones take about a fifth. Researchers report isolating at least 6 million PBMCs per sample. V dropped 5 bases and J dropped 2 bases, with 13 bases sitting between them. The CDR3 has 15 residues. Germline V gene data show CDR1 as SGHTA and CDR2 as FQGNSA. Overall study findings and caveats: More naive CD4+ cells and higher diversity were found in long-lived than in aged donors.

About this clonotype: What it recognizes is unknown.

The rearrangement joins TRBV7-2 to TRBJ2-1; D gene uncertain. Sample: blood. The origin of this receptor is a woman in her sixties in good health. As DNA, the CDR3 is TGTGCCAGCAGCCCGCCTGGAAGTCCCTACAATGAGCAGTTCTTC. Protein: CASSPPGSPYNEQFF.